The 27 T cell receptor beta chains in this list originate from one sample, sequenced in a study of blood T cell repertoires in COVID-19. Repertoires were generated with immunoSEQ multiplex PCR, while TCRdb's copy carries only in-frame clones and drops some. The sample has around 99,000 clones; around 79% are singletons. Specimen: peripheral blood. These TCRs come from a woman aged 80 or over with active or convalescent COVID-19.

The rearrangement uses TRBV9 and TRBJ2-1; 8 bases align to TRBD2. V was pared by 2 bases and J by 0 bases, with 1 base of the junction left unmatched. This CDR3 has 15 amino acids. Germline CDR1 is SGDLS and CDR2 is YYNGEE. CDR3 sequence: CASSVSGSSYNEQFF. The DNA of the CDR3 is TGTGCCAGCAGCGTGAGCGGGAGCTCCTACAATGAGCAGTTCTTC.

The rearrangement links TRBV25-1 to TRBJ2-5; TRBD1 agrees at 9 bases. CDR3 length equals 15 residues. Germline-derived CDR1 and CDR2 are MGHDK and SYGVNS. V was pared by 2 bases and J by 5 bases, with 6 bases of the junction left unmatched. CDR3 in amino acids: CASSEEGQGFETQYF. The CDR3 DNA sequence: TGTGCCAGCAGTGAAGAGGGACAGGGTTTTGAGACCCAGTACTTC.

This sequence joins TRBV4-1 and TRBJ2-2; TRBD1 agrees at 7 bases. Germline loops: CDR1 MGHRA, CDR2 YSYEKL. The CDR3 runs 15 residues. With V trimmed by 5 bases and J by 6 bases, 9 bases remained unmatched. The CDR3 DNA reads TGCGCCAGCAGCTCACGACAGGGAATCTCCGGGGAGCTGTTTTTT. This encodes CASSSRQGISGELFF.

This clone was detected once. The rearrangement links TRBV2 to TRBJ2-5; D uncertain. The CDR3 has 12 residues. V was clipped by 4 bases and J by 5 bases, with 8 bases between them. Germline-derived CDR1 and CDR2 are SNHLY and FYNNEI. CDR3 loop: CASSGVRETQYF. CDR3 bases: TGTGCCAGCAGTGGTGTGCGGGAGACCCAGTACTTC.

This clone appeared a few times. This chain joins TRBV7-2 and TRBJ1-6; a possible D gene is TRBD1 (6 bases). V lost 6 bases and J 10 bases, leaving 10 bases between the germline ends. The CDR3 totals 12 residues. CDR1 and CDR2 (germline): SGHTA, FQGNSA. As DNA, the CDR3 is TGTGCCAGCAGTTTCCAGGGGTCACCCCTCCACTTT. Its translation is CASSFQGSPLHF.

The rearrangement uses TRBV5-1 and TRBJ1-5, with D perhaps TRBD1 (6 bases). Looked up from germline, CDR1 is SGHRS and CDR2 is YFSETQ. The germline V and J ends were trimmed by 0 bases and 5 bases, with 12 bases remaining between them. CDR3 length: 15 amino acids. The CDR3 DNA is TGCGCCAGCAGCTTGGACGGACAGCGAGATCAGCCCCAGCATTTT. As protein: CASSLDGQRDQPQHF.

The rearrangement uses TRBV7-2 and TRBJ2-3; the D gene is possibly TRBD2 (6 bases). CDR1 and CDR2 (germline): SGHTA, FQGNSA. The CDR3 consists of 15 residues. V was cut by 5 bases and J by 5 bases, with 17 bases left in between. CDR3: CASSTSAGFQDTQYF. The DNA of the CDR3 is TGTGCCAGCAGCACCTCGGCGGGGTTCCAAGATACGCAGTATTTT.

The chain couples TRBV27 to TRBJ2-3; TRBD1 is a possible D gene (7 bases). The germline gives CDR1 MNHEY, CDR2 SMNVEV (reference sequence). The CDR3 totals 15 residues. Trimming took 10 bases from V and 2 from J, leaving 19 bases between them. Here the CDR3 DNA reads TGTGCCACCTGGAAGGAGGGGGCCGACACAGATACGCAGTATTTT. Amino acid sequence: CATWKEGADTDTQYF.

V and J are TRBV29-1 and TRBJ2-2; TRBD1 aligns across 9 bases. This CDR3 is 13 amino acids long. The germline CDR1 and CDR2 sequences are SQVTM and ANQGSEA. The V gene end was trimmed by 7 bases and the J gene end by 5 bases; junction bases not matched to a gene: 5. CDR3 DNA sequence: TGCAGCGGTGGGACAGGGTCAACCGGGGAGCTGTTTTTT. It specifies CSGGTGSTGELFF.

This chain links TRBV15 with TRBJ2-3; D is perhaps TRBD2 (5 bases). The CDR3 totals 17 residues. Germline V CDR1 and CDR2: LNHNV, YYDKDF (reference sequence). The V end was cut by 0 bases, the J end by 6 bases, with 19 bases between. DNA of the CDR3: TGTGCCACCAGCAGAGAAAGGGCGGGCTCGCCTGTGGATACGCAGTATTTT. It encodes CATSRERAGSPVDTQYF.

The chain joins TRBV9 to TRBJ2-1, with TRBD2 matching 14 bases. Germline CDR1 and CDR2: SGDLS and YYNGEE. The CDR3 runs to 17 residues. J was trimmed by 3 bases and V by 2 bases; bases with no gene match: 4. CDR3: CASSVGTSGGFYNEQFF. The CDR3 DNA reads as TGTGCCAGCAGCGTCGGGACTAGCGGGGGTTTCTACAATGAGCAGTTCTTC. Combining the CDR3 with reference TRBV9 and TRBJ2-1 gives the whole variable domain DSGVTQTPKHLITATGQRVTLRCSPRSGDLSVYWYQQSLDQGLQFLIQYYNGEERAKGNILERFSAQQFPDLHSELNLSSLELGDSALYFCASSVGTSGGFYNEQFFGPGTRLTVL.

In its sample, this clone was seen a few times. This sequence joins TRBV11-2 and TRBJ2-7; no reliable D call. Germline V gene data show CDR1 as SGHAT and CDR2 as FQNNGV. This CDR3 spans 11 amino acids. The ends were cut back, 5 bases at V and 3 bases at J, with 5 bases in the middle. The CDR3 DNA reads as TGTGCCAGCAGCATTCACTACGAGCAGTACTTC. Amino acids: CASSIHYEQYF.

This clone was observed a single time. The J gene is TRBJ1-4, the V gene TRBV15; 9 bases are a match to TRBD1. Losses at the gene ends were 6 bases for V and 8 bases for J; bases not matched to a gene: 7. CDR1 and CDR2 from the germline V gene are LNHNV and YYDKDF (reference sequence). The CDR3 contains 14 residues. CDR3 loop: CATSAGTGNEKLFF. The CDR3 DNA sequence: TGTGCCACCAGTGCCGGGACAGGGAACGAAAAACTGTTTTTT.

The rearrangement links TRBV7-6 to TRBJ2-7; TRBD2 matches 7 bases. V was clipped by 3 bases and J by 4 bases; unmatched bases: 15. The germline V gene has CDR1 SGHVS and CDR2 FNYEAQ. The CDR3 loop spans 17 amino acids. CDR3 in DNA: TGTGCCAGCAGCTTTGAGGCGGCGTGGGAGGGCCCTTACGAGCAGTACTTC. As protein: CASSFEAAWEGPYEQYF.

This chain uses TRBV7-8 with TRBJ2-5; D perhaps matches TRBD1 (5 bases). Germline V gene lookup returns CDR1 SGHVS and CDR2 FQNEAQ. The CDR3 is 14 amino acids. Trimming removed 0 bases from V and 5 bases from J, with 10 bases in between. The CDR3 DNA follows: TGTGCCAGCAGCTTAGCGCTAGGGGCCGAGACCCAGTACTTC. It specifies CASSLALGAETQYF.

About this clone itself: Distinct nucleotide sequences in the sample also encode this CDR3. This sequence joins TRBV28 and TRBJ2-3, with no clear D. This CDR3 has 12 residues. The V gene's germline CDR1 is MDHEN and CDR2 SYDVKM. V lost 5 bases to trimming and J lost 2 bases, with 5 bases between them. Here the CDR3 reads CASSPNTDTQYF. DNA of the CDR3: TGTGCCAGCAGTCCCAACACAGATACGCAGTATTTT.

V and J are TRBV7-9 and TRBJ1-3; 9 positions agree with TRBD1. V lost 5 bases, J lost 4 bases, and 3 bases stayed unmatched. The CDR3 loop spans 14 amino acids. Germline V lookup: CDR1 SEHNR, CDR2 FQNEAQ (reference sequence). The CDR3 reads CASSPGTGGNTIYF. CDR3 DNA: TGTGCCAGCAGCCCCGGGACAGGGGGAAACACCATATATTTT.

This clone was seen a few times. The CDR3 spells CAIKGQEGTEAFF. In nucleotides, the CDR3 is TGTGCCATCAAGGGACAGGAAGGGACTGAAGCTTTCTTT. This chain joins TRBV10-3 and TRBJ1-1, with 8 bases that match TRBD1. This CDR3 region has 13 residues. Germline CDR1 reads ENHRY; CDR2 reads SYGVKD. V was pared by 7 bases and J by 5 bases, with 6 bases of the junction left unmatched.

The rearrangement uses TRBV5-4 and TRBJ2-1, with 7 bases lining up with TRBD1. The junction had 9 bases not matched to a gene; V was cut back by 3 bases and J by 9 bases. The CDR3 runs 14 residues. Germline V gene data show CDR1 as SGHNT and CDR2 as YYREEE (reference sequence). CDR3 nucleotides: TGTGCCAGCAGCTCAGGGGGATACGCGGGTGAGCAGTTCTTC. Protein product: CASSSGGYAGEQFF.

DNA of the CDR3: TGTGCCAGCAGCCAAGTGCGGCAGCCTGGAAACACCATATATTTT. Translated: CASSQVRQPGNTIYF. This chain joins TRBV4-2 and TRBJ1-3; D is unclear. Trimming removed 1 base from V and 2 bases from J, with 9 bases in between. Germline V CDR1 and CDR2: LGHNA, YNFKEQ. The CDR3 sequence is 15 residues long.

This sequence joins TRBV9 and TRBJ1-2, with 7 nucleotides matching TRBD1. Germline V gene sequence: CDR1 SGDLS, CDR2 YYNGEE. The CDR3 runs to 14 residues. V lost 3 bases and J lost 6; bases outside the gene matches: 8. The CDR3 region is CASSATTGVNGYTF. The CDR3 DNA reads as TGTGCCAGCAGCGCTACTACAGGGGTTAATGGCTACACCTTC.

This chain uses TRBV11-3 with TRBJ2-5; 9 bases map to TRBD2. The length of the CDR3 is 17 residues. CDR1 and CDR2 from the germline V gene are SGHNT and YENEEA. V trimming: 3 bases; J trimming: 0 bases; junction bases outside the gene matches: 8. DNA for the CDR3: TGTGCCAGCAGCTTGGGTCAGACTAGCGGAGACCAAGAGACCCAGTACTTC. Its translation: CASSLGQTSGDQETQYF.

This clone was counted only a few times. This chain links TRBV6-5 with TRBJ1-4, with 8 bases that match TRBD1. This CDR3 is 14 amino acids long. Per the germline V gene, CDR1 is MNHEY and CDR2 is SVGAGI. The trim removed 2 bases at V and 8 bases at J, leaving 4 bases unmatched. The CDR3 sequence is CASSYDRGGEKLFF. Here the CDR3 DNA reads TGTGCCAGCAGTTACGACAGGGGTGGGGAAAAACTGTTTTTT.

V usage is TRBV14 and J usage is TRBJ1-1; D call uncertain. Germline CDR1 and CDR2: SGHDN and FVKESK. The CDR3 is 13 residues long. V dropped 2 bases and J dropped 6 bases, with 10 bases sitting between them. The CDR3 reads CASSQPPGAEAFF. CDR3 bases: TGTGCCAGCAGCCAACCCCCGGGTGCTGAAGCTTTCTTT. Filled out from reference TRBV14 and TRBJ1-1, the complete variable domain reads EAGVTQFPSHSVIEKGQTVTLRCDPISGHDNLYWYRRVMGKEIKFLLHFVKESKQDESGMPNNRFLAERTGGTYSTLKVQPAELEDSGVYFCASSQPPGAEAFFGQGTRLTVV.

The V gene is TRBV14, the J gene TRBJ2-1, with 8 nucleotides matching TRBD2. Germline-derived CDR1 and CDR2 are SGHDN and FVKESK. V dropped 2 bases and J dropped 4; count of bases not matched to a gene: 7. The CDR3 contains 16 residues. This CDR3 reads CASSQTKSGGYNEQFF. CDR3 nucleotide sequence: TGTGCCAGCAGCCAAACTAAGAGCGGGGGATACAATGAGCAGTTCTTC.

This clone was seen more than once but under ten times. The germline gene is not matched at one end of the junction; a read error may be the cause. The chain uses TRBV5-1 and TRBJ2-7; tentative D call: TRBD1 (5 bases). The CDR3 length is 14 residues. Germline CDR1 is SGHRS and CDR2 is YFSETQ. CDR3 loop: CASSRDSAPYEQYF. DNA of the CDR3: TGTGCCAGCAGTCGAGACAGTGCCCCTTACGAGCAGTACTTC.

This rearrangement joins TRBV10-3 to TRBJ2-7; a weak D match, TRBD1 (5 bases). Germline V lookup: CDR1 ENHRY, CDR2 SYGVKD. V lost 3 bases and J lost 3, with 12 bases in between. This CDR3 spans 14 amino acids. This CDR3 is CAISEGAAIYEQYF. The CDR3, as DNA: TGTGCCATCAGTGAAGGGGCGGCCATCTACGAGCAGTACTTC.